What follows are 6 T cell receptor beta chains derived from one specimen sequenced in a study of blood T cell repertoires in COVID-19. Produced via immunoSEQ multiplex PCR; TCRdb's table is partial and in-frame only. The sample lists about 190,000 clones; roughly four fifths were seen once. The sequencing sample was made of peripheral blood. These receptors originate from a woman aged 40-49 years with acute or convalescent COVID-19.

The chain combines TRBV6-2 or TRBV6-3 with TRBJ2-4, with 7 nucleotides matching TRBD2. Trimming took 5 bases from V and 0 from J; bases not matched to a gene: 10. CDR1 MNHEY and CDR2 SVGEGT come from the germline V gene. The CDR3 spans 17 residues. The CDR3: CASSMASGALAKNIQYF. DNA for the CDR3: TGTGCCAGCAGTATGGCTAGCGGAGCTCTAGCCAAAAACATTCAGTACTTC.

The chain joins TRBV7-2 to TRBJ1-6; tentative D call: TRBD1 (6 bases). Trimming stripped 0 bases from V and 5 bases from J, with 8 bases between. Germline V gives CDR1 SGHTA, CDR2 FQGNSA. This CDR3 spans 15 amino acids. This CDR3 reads CASSLAGQNNSPLHF. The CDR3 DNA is TGTGCCAGCAGCTTAGCCGGACAGAATAATTCACCCCTCCACTTT.

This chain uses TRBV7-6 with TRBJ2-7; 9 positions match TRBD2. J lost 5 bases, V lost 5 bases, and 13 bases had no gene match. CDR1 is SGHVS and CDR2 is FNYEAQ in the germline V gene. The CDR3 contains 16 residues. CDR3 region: CASSVSGRRRFDEQYF. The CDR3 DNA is TGTGCCAGCAGCGTTAGCGGGAGAAGACGTTTCGACGAGCAGTACTTC.

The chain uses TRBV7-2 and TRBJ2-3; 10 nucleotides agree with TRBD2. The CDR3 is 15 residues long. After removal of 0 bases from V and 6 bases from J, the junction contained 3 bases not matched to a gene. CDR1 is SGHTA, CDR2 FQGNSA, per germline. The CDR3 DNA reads TGTGCCAGCAGCTTAGCTAGCGGGGGGTTGGATACGCAGTATTTT. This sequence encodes CASSLASGGLDTQYF.

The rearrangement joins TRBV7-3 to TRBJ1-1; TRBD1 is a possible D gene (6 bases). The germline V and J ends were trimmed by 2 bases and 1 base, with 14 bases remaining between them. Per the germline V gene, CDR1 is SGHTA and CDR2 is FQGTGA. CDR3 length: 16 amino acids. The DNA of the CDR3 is TGTGCCAGCAGCTTATTGTTATGGGGGCAGAACACTGAAGCTTTCTTT. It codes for CASSLLLWGQNTEAFF.

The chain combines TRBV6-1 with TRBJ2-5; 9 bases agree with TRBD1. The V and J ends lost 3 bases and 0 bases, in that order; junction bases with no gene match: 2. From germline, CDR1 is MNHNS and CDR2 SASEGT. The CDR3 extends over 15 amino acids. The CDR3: CASSDRDRDQETQYF. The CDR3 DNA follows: TGTGCCAGCAGTGACCGGGACAGGGACCAAGAGACCCAGTACTTC.